The 18 T cell receptor beta chains in this list originate from one sample, sequenced in a study of blood T cell repertoires in COVID-19. Here immunoSEQ multiplex PCR was the method, and the copy in TCRdb shows in-frame clones only, minus some. This table holds some 240,000 clones, about 80% found once. The sample comprised peripheral blood. The source is a woman older than 75 with acute or convalescent COVID-19.

The CDR3 DNA is TGTGCCAGCAGCCAAGATCGGACAGGGGTTGGGGGCTCTGGAAACACCATATATTTT. Encoded protein: CASSQDRTGVGGSGNTIYF. J is TRBJ1-3 and V is TRBV4-2, with 9 bases matching TRBD1. J lost 0 bases, V lost 0 bases, and 9 bases had no gene match. Germline V CDR1 and CDR2: LGHNA, YNFKEQ. The CDR3 totals 19 residues.

The gene calls are TRBV5-1 and TRBJ2-7; 9 bases are a match to TRBD2. V was pared by 5 bases and J by 0 bases, with 6 bases of the junction left unmatched. Germline lookup yields CDR1 SGHRS and CDR2 YFSETQ. The CDR3 totals 15 residues. CDR3 DNA sequence: TGCGCCAGCAGTTTTAGCGGGGGCACCTCCTACGAGCAGTACTTC. Translated, it gives CASSFSGGTSYEQYF. The whole variable domain, filled in from reference TRBV5-1 and TRBJ2-7, reads KAGVTQTPRYLIKTRGQQVTLSCSPISGHRSVSWYQQTPGQGLQFLFEYFSETQRNKGNFPGRFSGRQFSNSRSEMNVSTLELGDSALYLCASSFSGGTSYEQYFGPGTRLTVT.

This chain connects TRBV5-6 to TRBJ2-4, with D possibly being TRBD1 (5 bases). In germline, CDR1 is SGHDT, CDR2 YYEEEE. V lost 4 bases and J lost 0, with 11 bases in between. The CDR3 covers 15 residues. CDR3 sequence reads: CASSHNRLAKNIQYF. CDR3 DNA: TGTGCCAGCAGCCATAACAGGTTAGCCAAAAACATTCAGTACTTC. The full variable domain, its missing parts supplied by reference TRBV5-6 and TRBJ2-4, is DAGVTQSPTHLIKTRGQQVTLRCSPKSGHDTVSWYQQALGQGPQFIFQYYEEEERQRGNFPDRFSGHQFPNYSSELNVNALLLGDSALYLCASSHNRLAKNIQYFGAGTRLSVL.

The chain links TRBV6-5 to TRBJ1-1, with D possibly matching TRBD1 (6 bases). Germline CDR1 is MNHEY and CDR2 is SVGAGI. V was pared by 9 bases and J by 11 bases, with 19 bases between. The CDR3 is 12 residues long. The CDR3 loop is CASIHPQGAAFF. The CDR3 DNA reads as TGTGCCAGTATCCACCCACAGGGAGCGGCTTTCTTT.

This chain uses TRBV10-2 with TRBJ1-1; a possible D gene is TRBD1 (6 bases). The V and J ends lost 2 bases and 8 bases respectively, with 15 bases between them. This CDR3 has 14 amino acids. Germline lookup yields CDR1 WSHSY and CDR2 SAAADI. In DNA, the CDR3 is TGCGCCAGCAGTGAGACGGGACGGACAGCAGAAGCTTTCTTT. This encodes CASSETGRTAEAFF.

The V and J genes are TRBV7-9 and TRBJ1-2, with TRBD1 identical over 7 bases. Germline assignment: CDR1 SEHNR and CDR2 FQNEAQ (reference sequence). V was clipped by 4 bases and J by 5 bases; unmatched bases: 7. This CDR3 comprises 14 residues. The CDR3 DNA is TGTGCCAGCAGCTCCCGACAGGGTAATTATGGCTACACCTTC. This sequence encodes CASSSRQGNYGYTF.

V and J are TRBV9 and TRBJ2-5; D unclear. Germline CDR1 is SGDLS and CDR2 is YYNGEE. This CDR3 has 15 amino acids. V was trimmed by 0 bases and J by 4 bases, leaving 13 bases between them. In DNA form, the CDR3 reads TGTGCCAGCAGCGTAGATCTTGGCGGCGGAGAGACCCAGTACTTC. Translation: CASSVDLGGGETQYF.

In DNA form, the CDR3 reads TGTGCCAGCAGCACCCCCACTAGACGTGGCTATGGCTACACCTTC. Translating it yields CASSTPTRRGYGYTF. This sequence joins TRBV28 and TRBJ1-2; D is unclear. The CDR3 contains 15 residues. Germline CDR1 reads MDHEN; CDR2 reads SYDVKM. Trimming stripped 6 bases from V and 4 bases from J, with 18 bases between.

V usage is TRBV27 and J usage is TRBJ2-3, with D perhaps matching TRBD1 (6 bases). Deletions cut 5 bases from V and 4 bases from J, with 16 bases between. The CDR3 has 15 amino acids. Germline values: CDR1 MNHEY, CDR2 SMNVEV (reference sequence). As DNA, the CDR3 is TGTGCCAGCAGTAAGGTAACAGGGTGGGCAGATACGCAGTATTTT. Protein product: CASSKVTGWADTQYF.

The V call is TRBV5-5, the J call TRBJ1-2; 7 bases match TRBD1. The junction had 8 bases not matched to a gene; V was cut back by 4 bases and J by 5 bases. CDR1 and CDR2 (germline): SGHKS, YYEKEE (reference sequence). The CDR3 runs to 14 residues. In DNA, the CDR3 is TGTGCCAGCAGCCCCCCGGGACAGTCGTATGGCTACACCTTC. This gives the protein CASSPPGQSYGYTF.

This chain uses TRBV5-4 with TRBJ2-1; the D gene is possibly TRBD1 (6 bases). The CDR3 runs 15 residues. Trimming pared 3 bases from V and 4 bases from J, leaving 14 bases between. Germline values: CDR1 SGHNT, CDR2 YYREEE (reference sequence). The CDR3 reads CASSWGQGKYNEQFF. CDR3 nucleotides: TGTGCCAGCAGCTGGGGCCAGGGGAAGTACAATGAGCAGTTCTTC.

The chain carries TRBV11-2 and TRBJ2-3; 7 positions agree with TRBD1. CDR1 is SGHAT, CDR2 FQNNGV, per germline. Trimming at V came to 1 base and at J to 5 bases, leaving 3 bases not matched to a gene. CDR3 length: 14 residues. CDR3 bases: TGTGCCAGCAGCTTAGCCCGGACAGGAGATACGCAGTATTTT. It codes for CASSLARTGDTQYF.

The rearrangement joins TRBV28 to TRBJ2-7; TRBD1 matches at 8 bases. With 6 bases clipped from V and 6 bases from J, the junction kept 10 bases outside the gene matches. The length of the CDR3 is 14 residues. Germline V gives CDR1 MDHEN, CDR2 SYDVKM. The CDR3 sequence is CASSRRQGSGEQYF. Written as DNA, the CDR3 is TGTGCCAGCAGCCGCCGACAGGGGTCGGGCGAGCAGTACTTC.

This clone was seen only a few times. The chain uses TRBV18 and TRBJ2-2; D may be TRBD1 (6 bases). The germline V and J ends were trimmed by 2 bases and 4 bases, with 11 bases remaining between them. Germline loops: CDR1 KGHSH, CDR2 LQKENI. This CDR3 region has 15 residues. The DNA of the CDR3 is TGTGCCAGCTCACCAAACGGACAGAGCACCGGGGAGCTGTTTTTT. Its translation is CASSPNGQSTGELFF.

As to this clone: Compared with germline, one end of the junction differs, possibly owing to a read error. The rearrangement joins TRBV2 to TRBJ2-7, with D possibly matching TRBD1 (5 bases). The CDR3 has 12 amino acids. Germline V gene data show CDR1 as SNHLY and CDR2 as FYNNEI. DNA for the CDR3: TGTGCAAGCACAGGCAGATACTACGAGCAGTACTTC. Translating gives CASTGRYYEQYF.

CDR3 sequence reads: CASSDGGWVNTEAFF. As DNA, the CDR3 is TGTGCCAGCAGTGATGGGGGCTGGGTGAACACTGAAGCTTTCTTT. This chain links TRBV25-1 with TRBJ1-1, with a tentative D call TRBD1 (6 bases). In germline, CDR1 is MGHDK, CDR2 SYGVNS. The V gene lost 3 bases and the J gene lost 0 bases, with 11 bases spanning the gap. The CDR3 totals 15 residues.

The rearrangement links TRBV28 to TRBJ2-7, with D hard to call. This CDR3 has 12 residues. Germline V CDR1 and CDR2: MDHEN, SYDVKM. Trimming left V 5 bases short and J 8 bases short, with 13 bases between. This chain's CDR3 is CASSARPSQQYF. Here the CDR3 DNA reads TGTGCCAGCAGTGCGCGACCTAGTCAGCAGTACTTC.

J is TRBJ1-4 and V is TRBV5-6, with D unresolved. The length of the CDR3 is 13 residues. CDR1 and CDR2 from the germline V gene are SGHDT and YYEEEE. Trimming took 0 bases from V and 7 from J, leaving 7 bases between them. The CDR3 DNA is TGTGCCAGCAGCTTGGGAGGAGTTGAAAAACTGTTTTTT. Encoded protein: CASSLGGVEKLFF.